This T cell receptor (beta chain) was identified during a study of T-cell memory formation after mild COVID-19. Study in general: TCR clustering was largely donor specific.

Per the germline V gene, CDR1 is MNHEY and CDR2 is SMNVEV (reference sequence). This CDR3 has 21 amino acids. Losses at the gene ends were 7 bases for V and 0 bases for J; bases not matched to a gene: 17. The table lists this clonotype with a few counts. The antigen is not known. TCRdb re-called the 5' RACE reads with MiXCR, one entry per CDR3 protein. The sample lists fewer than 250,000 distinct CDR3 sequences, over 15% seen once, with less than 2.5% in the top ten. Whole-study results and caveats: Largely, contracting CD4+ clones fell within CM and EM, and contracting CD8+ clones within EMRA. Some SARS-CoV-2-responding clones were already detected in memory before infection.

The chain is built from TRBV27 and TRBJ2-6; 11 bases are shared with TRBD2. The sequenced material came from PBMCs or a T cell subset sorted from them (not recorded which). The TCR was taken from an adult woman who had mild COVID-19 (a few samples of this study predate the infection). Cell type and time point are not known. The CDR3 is CASTNGRSSGRPSSGANVLTF. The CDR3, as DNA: TGTGCCAGCACCAACGGCAGGTCTAGCGGGAGGCCCAGCTCTGGGGCCAACGTCCTGACTTTC.